This passage covers 12 T cell receptor beta chains from one sample sequenced in a study of preoperative IRX-2 immunotherapy in early breast cancer. Specified treatment: preoperative locoregional IRX-2 cytokine immunotherapy. Assay used: immunoSEQ multiplex PCR; TCRdb lists only in-frame clones, some missing. The sample yields 8,500 to 14,000 clones, around 80% seen once. Sequenced here: lymph node tissue, sampled before IRX-2 immunotherapy. The receptors were gathered from a human donor with breast cancer.

J is TRBJ1-1 and V is TRBV28, with D hard to call. Trimming took off 6 bases at V and 7 bases at J, with 15 bases between the two ends. The CDR3 is 13 residues long. CDR1 is MDHEN, CDR2 SYDVKM, per germline. This CDR3 is CASSRPDFGEAFF. The CDR3 DNA sequence: TGTGCCAGCAGCCGCCCTGATTTTGGTGAAGCTTTCTTT.

This chain connects TRBV15 to TRBJ1-4, with a weak D call TRBD1 (5 bases). The V and J ends lost 3 bases and 7 bases respectively, with 12 bases between them. CDR1 is LNHNV and CDR2 is YYDKDF in the germline V gene (reference sequence). The CDR3 covers 14 residues. This CDR3 is CATSSDSRGEKLFF. CDR3 DNA sequence: TGTGCCACCAGCAGTGACAGTAGGGGTGAAAAACTGTTTTTT.

CDR3 amino acids: CASSPEQSWDTQYF. The CDR3 nucleotides are TGTGCCAGCAGTCCCGAACAATCTTGGGATACGCAGTATTTT. This chain uses TRBV6-8 with TRBJ2-3; D is uncertain. Germline-derived CDR1 and CDR2 are MNHGY and SAAAGT. Trimming shortened V by 5 bases and J by 6 bases, and 15 bases separated the two germline ends. CDR3 length: 14 residues.

The V gene is TRBV11-3, the J gene TRBJ1-3, with a possible D match to TRBD1 (6 bases). Germline lookup yields CDR1 SGHNT and CDR2 YENEEA. CDR3 length equals 16 residues. The ends were cut back, 4 bases at V and 4 bases at J, with 17 bases in the middle. CDR3 protein: CASSSGQGRGGNTIYF. In nucleotides, the CDR3 is TGTGCCAGCAGCTCCGGCCAGGGCAGGGGAGGAAACACCATATATTTT.

V is TRBV7-6 and J is TRBJ2-7; D is possibly TRBD1 (5 bases). CDR1 and CDR2 (germline): SGHVS, FNYEAQ. The CDR3 has 14 residues. The V end was cut by 5 bases, the J end by 7 bases, with 18 bases between. Here the CDR3 reads CASSQDLQGKEQYF. The CDR3 nucleotides read TGTGCCAGCAGCCAAGACCTTCAGGGTAAAGAGCAGTACTTC.

V and J are TRBV5-1 and TRBJ1-4, with 8 bases identical to TRBD1. The CDR3 is 15 amino acids. V lost 2 bases to trimming and J lost 4 bases; unmatched junction nucleotides: 4. Germline V gene lookup returns CDR1 SGHRS and CDR2 YFSETQ. CDR3 in DNA: TGCGCCAGCAGCTTAGGGGGACAGGTTAATGAAAAACTGTTTTTT. It specifies CASSLGGQVNEKLFF. Combining the CDR3 with reference TRBV5-1 and TRBJ1-4 gives the whole variable domain KAGVTQTPRYLIKTRGQQVTLSCSPISGHRSVSWYQQTPGQGLQFLFEYFSETQRNKGNFPGRFSGRQFSNSRSEMNVSTLELGDSALYLCASSLGGQVNEKLFFGSGTQLSVL.

This clone has only a few counts. The CDR3 loop is CASSIAGGPDTQYF. DNA of the CDR3: TGTGCCAGTAGTATAGCGGGAGGGCCGGATACGCAGTATTTT. The chain links TRBV19 to TRBJ2-3; 8 bases agree with TRBD2. With 1 base clipped from V and 6 bases from J, the junction kept 3 bases outside the gene matches. CDR3 size: 14 residues. Germline V gives CDR1 LNHDA, CDR2 SQIVND (reference sequence).

This chain links TRBV19 with TRBJ2-1; no clear D. Germline V CDR1 and CDR2: LNHDA, SQIVND (reference sequence). The CDR3 loop spans 13 amino acids. The V end lost 1 base, the J end lost 9 bases, and 10 bases lay between the germline ends. The CDR3 loop reads CASSIATTTEQFF. The CDR3 coding sequence is TGTGCCAGTAGTATAGCAACTACCACTGAGCAGTTCTTC.

V and J are TRBV6-8 and TRBJ2-3; the match to TRBD1 covers 7 bases. From germline, CDR1 is MNHGY and CDR2 SAAAGT. The CDR3 sequence is 20 residues long. The trim removed 5 bases at V and 5 bases at J, leaving 25 bases unmatched. CDR3 bases: TGTGCCAGCAGTCTCAAGGGGGACAGACCCTTTTTAACCGATAGAGATACGCAGTATTTT. It yields the protein CASSLKGDRPFLTDRDTQYF.

In this sample, this clone turned up a few times. This chain links TRBV6-8 with TRBJ2-4; 7 positions agree with TRBD1. CDR3 length equals 14 residues. CDR1 and CDR2 from the germline V gene are MNHGY and SAAAGT. Trimming removed 7 bases from V and 1 base from J; junction bases left unmatched: 4. CDR3 protein: CASTKGAAKNIQYF. As DNA, the CDR3 is TGTGCCAGCACGAAGGGGGCGGCCAAAAACATTCAGTACTTC.

The V gene is TRBV9, the J gene TRBJ2-1; D might be TRBD2 (5 bases). Looked up from germline, CDR1 is SGDLS and CDR2 is YYNGEE. Trimming pared 5 bases from V and 10 bases from J, leaving 13 bases between. The CDR3 runs 12 residues. DNA for the CDR3: TGTGCCAGCAGAGGACTTCCTTTGGAGCAGTTCTTC. Translation: CASRGLPLEQFF.

This chain links TRBV1 with TRBJ1-5; the table calls TRBD1, which could not be checked here. TRBV1 is reported as a pseudogene. The CDR3 length is 18 residues. The CDR3 spells CASSHGTGGKGGNQPQHF. CDR3 nucleotides: TGCGCCAGCAGCCACGGGACAGGGGGCAAGGGTGGCAATCAGCCCCAGCATTTT.